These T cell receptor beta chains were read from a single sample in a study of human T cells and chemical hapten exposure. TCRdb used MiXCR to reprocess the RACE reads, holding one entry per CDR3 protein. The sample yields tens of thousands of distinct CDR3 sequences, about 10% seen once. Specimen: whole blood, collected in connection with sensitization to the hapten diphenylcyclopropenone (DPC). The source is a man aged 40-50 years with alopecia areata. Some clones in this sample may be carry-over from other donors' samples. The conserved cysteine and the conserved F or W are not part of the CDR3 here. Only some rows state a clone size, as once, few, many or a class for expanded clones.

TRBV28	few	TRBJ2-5	ASSAGGPETQY
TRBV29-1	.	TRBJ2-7	SVDDREGAYEQY
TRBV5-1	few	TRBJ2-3	ASTSGTSTDTQY
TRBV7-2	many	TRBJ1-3	ASSLGSSGNTIY
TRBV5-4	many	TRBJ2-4	ASSSGGGIQY
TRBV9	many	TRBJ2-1	ASSSRWASDEQF
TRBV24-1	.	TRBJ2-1	ATSDWVAGGAEQF
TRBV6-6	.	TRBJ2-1	ASSYPGTAYNEQF
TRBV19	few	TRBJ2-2	ASSISPLGVTGELF
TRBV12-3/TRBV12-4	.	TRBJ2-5	ASSSSAGGPGTQY
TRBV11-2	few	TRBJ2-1	ASSPRAGGPAEQF
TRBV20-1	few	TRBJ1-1	SAQRSPNTEAF
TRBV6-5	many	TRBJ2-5	ASSYVGREETQY
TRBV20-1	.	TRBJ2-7	SARDLSGLAGDYEQY
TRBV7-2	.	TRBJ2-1	ASSKQQGASSYNEQF
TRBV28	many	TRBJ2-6	ATNSGANVLT
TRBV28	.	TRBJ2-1	ATSQWEGEQF
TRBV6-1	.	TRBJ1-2	ASSEAKAELYYGYT
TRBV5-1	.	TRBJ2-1	ASSILAGANEQF
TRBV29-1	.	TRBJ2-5	SVSTRDLQY
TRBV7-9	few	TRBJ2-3	ASNGPGLVSDTQY
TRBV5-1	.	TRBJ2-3	ASSLDQGSSTDTQY
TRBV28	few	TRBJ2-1	ASSDFMGLAVYNEQF
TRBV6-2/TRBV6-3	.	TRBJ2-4	ASSYQRGNIQY
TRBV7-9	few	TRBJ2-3	ASSQPASDTQY
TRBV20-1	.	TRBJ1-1	SAAYRGHTEAF
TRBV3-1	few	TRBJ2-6	ASSQDGRFSGANVLT
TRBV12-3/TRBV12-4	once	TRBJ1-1	ASSLIGTATEAF
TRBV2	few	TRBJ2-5	ASRGGQGVETQY
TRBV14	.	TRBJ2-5	ASSPLGGVEGETQY
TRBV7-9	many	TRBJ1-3	ASSGKRQISGNTIY
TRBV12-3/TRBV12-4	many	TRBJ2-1	ASSFFGDEQF
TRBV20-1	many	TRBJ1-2	SATPAGTDDHGYT
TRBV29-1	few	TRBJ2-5	SVTDRAGWGTQY
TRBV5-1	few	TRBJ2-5	ASSPGASGDLAQY
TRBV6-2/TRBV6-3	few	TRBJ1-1	ASSYSNYQGNRKNTEAF
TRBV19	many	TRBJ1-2	ASSIRPQSGGRNMRYT
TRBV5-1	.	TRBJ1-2	ASSSGGQGSGYT
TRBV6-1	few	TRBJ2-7	ASTPSTGNYEQY
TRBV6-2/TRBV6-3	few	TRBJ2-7	ASSYLTGQGLISYEQY
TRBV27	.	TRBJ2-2	ASSLGGLAGVLTGELF
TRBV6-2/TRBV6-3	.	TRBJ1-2	AITGSGYGYT
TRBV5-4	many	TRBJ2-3	ASSLAGPDTQY
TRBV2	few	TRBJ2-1	ASSGDRTFSRNEQF
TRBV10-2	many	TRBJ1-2	ASSDGGYYGYT
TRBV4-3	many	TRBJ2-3	ASSQEATDTQY